Presented here are 13 T cell receptor beta chains from one specimen sequenced in a study of cytomegalovirus exposure and HLA in healthy donors. Only in-frame clones appear in the TCRdb table, and some are missing; sequencing was by immunoSEQ multiplex PCR. This table holds some 210,000 clones, roughly 83% found once. The specimen was PBMCs. The source is a woman in her late teens or twenties in good health and CMV-seronegative.

This chain joins TRBV6-1 and TRBJ2-5; 12 nucleotides match TRBD2. The CDR3 totals 15 residues. Germline V gives CDR1 MNHNS, CDR2 SASEGT. After removal of 3 bases from V and 3 bases from J, the junction contained 2 bases not matched to a gene. This CDR3 reads CASSDWTSGEETQYF. In DNA, the CDR3 is TGTGCCAGCAGTGATTGGACTAGCGGGGAAGAGACCCAGTACTTC.

This clone has more than one count but fewer than ten. The chain has TRBV28 and TRBJ2-1; 9 bases map to TRBD2. The germline V gene encodes CDR1 MDHEN and CDR2 SYDVKM. V dropped 2 bases and J dropped 9; count of bases not matched to a gene: 5. The CDR3 sequence is 14 residues long. CDR3 sequence: CASSLTSGSGEQFF. The DNA for the CDR3 is TGTGCCAGCAGTTTAACTAGCGGGTCGGGTGAGCAGTTCTTC.

This clone was detected once. V gene TRBV30 combines with J gene TRBJ2-1; 7 positions agree with TRBD2. V dropped 2 bases and J dropped 0; count of bases not matched to a gene: 1. Germline V gene lookup returns CDR1 GTSNPN and CDR2 SVGIG (reference sequence). CDR3 length: 14 amino acids. The CDR3 protein is CAWSRGSSYNEQFF. CDR3 DNA: TGTGCCTGGAGTCGCGGGAGCTCCTACAATGAGCAGTTCTTC.

CDR3 loop: CASSYSSQGVGYGYTF. CDR3 bases: TGTGCCAGCAGTTACTCGAGTCAGGGGGTTGGCTATGGCTACACCTTC. The rearrangement joins TRBV6-5 to TRBJ1-2, with 7 bases identical to TRBD1. With 0 bases clipped from V and 4 bases from J, the junction kept 8 bases outside the gene matches. Germline V gene sequence: CDR1 MNHEY, CDR2 SVGAGI. The CDR3 length is 16 residues.

The count of this clone is one. This sequence joins TRBV6-7 and TRBJ2-2; the D gene is possibly TRBD2 (5 bases). TRBV6-7 is annotated as an ORF whose role is uncertain. V lost 5 bases, J lost 9 bases, and 13 bases lay in between. The CDR3 length is 13 residues. The CDR3 sequence: CASSPGITRELFF. DNA for the CDR3: TGTGCCAGCAGTCCGGGGATTACCAGGGAGCTGTTTTTT.

J is TRBJ1-5 and V is TRBV6-1; D gene ambiguous. The V end was cut by 8 bases, the J end by 3 bases, with 11 bases between. The CDR3 contains 13 residues. Germline lookup yields CDR1 MNHNS and CDR2 SASEGT. CDR3 DNA: TGTGCCAGCTATGTGGGTCACAATCAGCCCCAGCATTTT. Amino acid sequence: CASYVGHNQPQHF.

This sequence joins TRBV6-6 and TRBJ2-5; D may correspond to TRBD1 or TRBD2 (5 bases each). The CDR3 is made up of 12 amino acids. The V end lost 2 bases, the J end lost 7 bases, and 8 bases lay between the germline ends. Germline assignment: CDR1 MNHNY and CDR2 SVGAGI (reference sequence). In DNA, the CDR3 is TGTGCCAGCAGTTACACAGGAGGGACCCAGTACTTC. Amino acid sequence: CASSYTGGTQYF.

V and J are TRBV19 and TRBJ2-7; 7 nucleotides match TRBD1. The CDR3 contains 13 residues. Trimming removed 8 bases from V and 3 bases from J; junction bases left unmatched: 7. Germline CDR1 LNHDA, CDR2 SQIVND (reference sequence). CDR3 sequence (DNA): TGTGCCAGTCAGGGGGAATACATCTACGAGCAGTACTTC. Translation: CASQGEYIYEQYF. The variable domain in full, completed from reference TRBV19 and TRBJ2-7, reads DGGITQSPKYLFRKEGQNVTLSCEQNLNHDAMYWYRQDPGQGLRLIYYSQIVNDFQKGDIAEGYSVSREKKESFPLTVTSAQKNPTAFYLCASQGEYIYEQYFGPGTRLTVT.

This clone was counted a few times. V is TRBV6-5 and J is TRBJ1-2; 9 bases are shared with TRBD1. Unmatched junction bases numbered 6, after V lost 5 bases and J lost 2 bases. The CDR3 covers 15 residues. Germline V CDR1 and CDR2: MNHEY, SVGAGI. The CDR3 DNA follows: TGTGCCAGCAGTAGAATGGGACAGGGAAACTATGGCTACACCTTC. Its protein product is CASSRMGQGNYGYTF.

This clone was detected only a few times. The chain couples TRBV5-6 to TRBJ1-2; D not certain. The ends were cut back, 1 base at V and 8 bases at J, with 15 bases in the middle. Germline assignment: CDR1 SGHDT and CDR2 YYEEEE. The CDR3 spans 14 residues. CDR3 amino acids: CASSLIGLDGGYTF. The CDR3 bases are TGTGCCAGCAGCTTGATCGGACTGGATGGGGGCTACACCTTC.

The gene calls are TRBV5-1 and TRBJ2-1; 9 bases fit TRBD1. The germline CDR1 and CDR2 sequences are SGHRS and YFSETQ. Losses at the gene ends were 3 bases for V and 2 bases for J; bases not matched to a gene: 9. This CDR3 contains 17 residues. The CDR3 DNA reads TGCGCCAGCAGCTGGCCCCCGAGGACAGGGGCCTACAATGAGCAGTTCTTC. As protein: CASSWPPRTGAYNEQFF.

There are a few counts of this clone. The CDR3 sequence is CASSPYPEYRGEQYF. The CDR3 coding sequence is TGTGCCAGCAGTCCCTATCCGGAGTATCGGGGCGAGCAGTACTTC. The chain couples TRBV27 to TRBJ2-7, with a tentative D call TRBD2 (5 bases). Trimming left V 5 bases short and J 6 bases short, with 20 bases between. Germline V gene lookup returns CDR1 MNHEY and CDR2 SMNVEV (reference sequence). The CDR3 length is 15 residues.

The V gene is TRBV6-6, the J gene TRBJ1-2; 7 bases agree with TRBD1. The germline CDR1 and CDR2 sequences are MNHNY and SVGAGI (reference sequence). Trimming removed 0 bases from V and 5 bases from J; junction bases left unmatched: 3. This CDR3 has 14 amino acids. DNA of the CDR3: TGTGCCAGCAGTTACTCTCAGGGGGTGTATGGCTACACCTTC. Protein: CASSYSQGVYGYTF.